The present TCR beta chain was sequenced within a study of response to subunit inactivated influenza vaccine. TCRdb re-called the RT-PCR reads with MiXCR, one entry per CDR3 protein. The sample includes about 540,000 distinct CDR3 sequences, under 25% of them seen just once. The CDR3 extends over 14 amino acids. The V gene's germline CDR1 is DFQATT and CDR2 SNEGSKA (reference sequence). Trimming cost V 5 bases and J 3 bases; bases outside gene matches: 10. These same records also appear under a second study, on T cells expressing NK-cell markers. From that report: It was by 5'RACE template switching with UMIs that TCR beta cDNA was made. An anti-gamma-delta TCR antibody was added in several experiments. It restricted sorting to alpha-beta TCR-expressing T cells. In a handful of donors, dominant CD3+CD56+NKG2C+ clones formed about 1.0-7.0% of CD8+ cells. For four donors, these clonotypes were likewise the leading ones in the CD3+CD56-NKG2C+ fraction. Clones of NKG2C+ T cells that had expanded were of unclear HCMV specificity.

V is TRBV20-1 and J is TRBJ2-7, with 7 bases that match TRBD1. The clonotype comes from a man aged 50-59 years who received an inactivated influenza vaccine. The material was CD4+ T cells sorted from PBMCs, obtained approximately 13 days after vaccination. The CDR3 bases are TGCAGTGCTCGGAAAACAGGGGCCCGCTACGAGCAGTACTTC. This sequence encodes CSARKTGARYEQYF.